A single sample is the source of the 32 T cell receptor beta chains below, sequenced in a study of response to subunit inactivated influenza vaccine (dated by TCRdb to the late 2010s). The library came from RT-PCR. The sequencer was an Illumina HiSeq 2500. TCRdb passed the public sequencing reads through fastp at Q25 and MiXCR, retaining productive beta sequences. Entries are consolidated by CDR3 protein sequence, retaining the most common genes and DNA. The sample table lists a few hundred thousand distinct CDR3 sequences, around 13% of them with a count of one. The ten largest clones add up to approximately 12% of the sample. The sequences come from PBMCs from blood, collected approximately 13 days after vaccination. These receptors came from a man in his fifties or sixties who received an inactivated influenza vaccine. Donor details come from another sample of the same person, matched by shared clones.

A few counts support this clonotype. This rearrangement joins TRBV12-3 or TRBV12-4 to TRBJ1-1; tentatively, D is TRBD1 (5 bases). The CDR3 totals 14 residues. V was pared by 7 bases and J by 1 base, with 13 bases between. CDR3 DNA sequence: TGTGCCAGCACCACCGGGACGTGGAACACTGAAGCTTTCTTT. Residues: CASTTGTWNTEAFF.

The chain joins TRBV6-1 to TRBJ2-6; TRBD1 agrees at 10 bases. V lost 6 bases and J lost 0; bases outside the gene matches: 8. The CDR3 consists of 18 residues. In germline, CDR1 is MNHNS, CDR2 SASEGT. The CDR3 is CASSRTGQGSSGANVLTF. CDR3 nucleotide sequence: TGTGCCAGCAGCCGAACGGGACAGGGGAGCTCTGGGGCCAACGTCCTGACTTTC.

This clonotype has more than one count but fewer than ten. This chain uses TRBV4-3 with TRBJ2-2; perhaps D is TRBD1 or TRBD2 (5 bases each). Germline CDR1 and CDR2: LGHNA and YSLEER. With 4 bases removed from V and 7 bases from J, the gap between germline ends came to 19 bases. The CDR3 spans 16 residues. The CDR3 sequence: CASSPSRGSGVGELFF. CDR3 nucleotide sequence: TGCGCCAGCAGCCCAAGCCGGGGCAGTGGGGTCGGGGAGCTGTTTTTT.

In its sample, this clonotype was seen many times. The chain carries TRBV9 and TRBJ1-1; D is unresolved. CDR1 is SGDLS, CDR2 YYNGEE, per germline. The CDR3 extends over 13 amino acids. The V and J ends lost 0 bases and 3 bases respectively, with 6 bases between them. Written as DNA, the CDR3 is TGTGCCAGCAGCGTAGGTCAGGACACTGAAGCTTTCTTT. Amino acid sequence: CASSVGQDTEAFF.

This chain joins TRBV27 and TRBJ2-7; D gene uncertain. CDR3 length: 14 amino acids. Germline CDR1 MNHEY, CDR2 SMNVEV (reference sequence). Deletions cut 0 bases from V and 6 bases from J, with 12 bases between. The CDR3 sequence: CASSLSYFGGEQYF. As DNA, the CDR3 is TGTGCCAGCAGTTTATCATACTTCGGTGGCGAGCAGTACTTC.

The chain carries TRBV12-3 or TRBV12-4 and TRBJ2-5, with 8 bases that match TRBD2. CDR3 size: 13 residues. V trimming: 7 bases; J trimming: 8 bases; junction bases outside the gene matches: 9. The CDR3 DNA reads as TGTGCCAGCACCTCCTGGAGCGGGGGAACCCAGTACTTC. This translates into CASTSWSGGTQYF.

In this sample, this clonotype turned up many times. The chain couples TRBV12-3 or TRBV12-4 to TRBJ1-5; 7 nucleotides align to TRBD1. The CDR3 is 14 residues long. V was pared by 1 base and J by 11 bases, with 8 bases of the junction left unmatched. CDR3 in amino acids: CASSLGTSQGAQHF. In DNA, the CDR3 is TGTGCCAGCAGTTTAGGGACGTCCCAGGGGGCCCAGCATTTT.

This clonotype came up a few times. The CDR3 DNA reads as TGTGCCAGCAGCCGGGAGGGGACAGGGAGGTCATACAATGAGCAGTTCTTC. Residues: CASSREGTGRSYNEQFF. The chain joins TRBV5-6 to TRBJ2-1; D is possibly TRBD1 (9 bases). V was trimmed by 4 bases and J by 4 bases, leaving 21 bases between them. The germline CDR1 and CDR2 sequences are SGHDT and YYEEEE. CDR3 length: 17 residues.

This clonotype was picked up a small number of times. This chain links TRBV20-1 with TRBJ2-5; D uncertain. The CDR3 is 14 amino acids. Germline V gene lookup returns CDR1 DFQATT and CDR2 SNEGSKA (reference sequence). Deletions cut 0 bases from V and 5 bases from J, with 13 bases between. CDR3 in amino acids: CSARDWTLRETQYF. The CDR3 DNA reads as TGCAGTGCTAGAGATTGGACCCTGAGGGAGACCCAGTACTTC.

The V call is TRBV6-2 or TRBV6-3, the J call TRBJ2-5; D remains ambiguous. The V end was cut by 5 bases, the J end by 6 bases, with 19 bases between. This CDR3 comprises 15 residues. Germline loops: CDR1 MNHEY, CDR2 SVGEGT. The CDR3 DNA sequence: TGTGCCAGCAGTCATAGCTTCGAAAGCCTCCAGACCCAGTACTTC. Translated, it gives CASSHSFESLQTQYF.

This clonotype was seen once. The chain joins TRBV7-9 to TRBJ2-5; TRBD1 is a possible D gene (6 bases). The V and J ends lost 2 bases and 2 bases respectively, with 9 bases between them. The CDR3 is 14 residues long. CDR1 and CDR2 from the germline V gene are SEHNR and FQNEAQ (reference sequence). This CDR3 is CASSLLGTQETQYF. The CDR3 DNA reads TGTGCCAGCAGCTTACTTGGGACACAAGAGACCCAGTACTTC.

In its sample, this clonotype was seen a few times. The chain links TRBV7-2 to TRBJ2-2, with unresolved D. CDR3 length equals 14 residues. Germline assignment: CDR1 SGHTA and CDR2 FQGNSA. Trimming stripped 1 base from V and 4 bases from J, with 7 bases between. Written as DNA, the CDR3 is TGTGCCAGCAGCTTAGACAGCCTCACCGGGGAGCTGTTTTTT. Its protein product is CASSLDSLTGELFF.

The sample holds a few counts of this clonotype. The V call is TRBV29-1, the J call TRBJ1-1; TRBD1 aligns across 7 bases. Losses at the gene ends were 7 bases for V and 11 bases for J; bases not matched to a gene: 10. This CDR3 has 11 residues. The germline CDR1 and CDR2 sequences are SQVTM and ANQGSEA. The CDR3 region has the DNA TGCAGCGGTGTGACAGGGCATAGGGCTTTCTTT. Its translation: CSGVTGHRAFF.

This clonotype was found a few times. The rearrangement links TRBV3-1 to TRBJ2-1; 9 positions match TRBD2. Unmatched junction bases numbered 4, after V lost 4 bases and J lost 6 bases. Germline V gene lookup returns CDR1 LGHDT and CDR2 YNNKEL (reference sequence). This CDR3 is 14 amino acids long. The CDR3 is CASSLSGSGNEQFF. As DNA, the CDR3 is TGTGCCAGCAGCCTTAGCGGGAGCGGCAATGAGCAGTTCTTC.

Written as DNA, the CDR3 is TGTGCCAGCAGCCAAGCTAGCGGGGGGGCTCAAGAGACCCAGTACTTC. Its translation: CASSQASGGAQETQYF. The V and J genes are TRBV3-1 and TRBJ2-5, with 12 bases matching TRBD2. The CDR3 is made up of 16 amino acids. Germline-derived CDR1 and CDR2 are LGHDT and YNNKEL (reference sequence). Unmatched junction bases numbered 2, after V lost 1 base and J lost 2 bases.

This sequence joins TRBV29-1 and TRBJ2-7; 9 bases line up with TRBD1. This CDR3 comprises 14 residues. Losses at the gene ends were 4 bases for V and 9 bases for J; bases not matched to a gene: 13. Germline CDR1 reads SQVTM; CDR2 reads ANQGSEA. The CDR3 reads CSVGGDRATTLQYF. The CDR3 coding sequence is TGCAGCGTTGGGGGGGACAGGGCCACTACGCTGCAGTACTTC.

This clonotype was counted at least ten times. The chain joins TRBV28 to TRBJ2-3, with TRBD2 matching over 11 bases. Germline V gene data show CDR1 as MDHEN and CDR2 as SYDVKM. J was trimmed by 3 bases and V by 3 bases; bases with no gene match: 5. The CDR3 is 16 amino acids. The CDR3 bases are TGTGCCAGCAGTTTGATGGCTAGCGGGGGGACAGATACGCAGTATTTT. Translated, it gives CASSLMASGGTDTQYF.

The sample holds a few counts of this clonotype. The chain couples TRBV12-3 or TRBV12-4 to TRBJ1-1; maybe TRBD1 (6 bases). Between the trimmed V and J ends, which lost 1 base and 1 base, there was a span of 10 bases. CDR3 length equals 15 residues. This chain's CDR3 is CASSLEGGSNTEAFF. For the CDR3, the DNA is TGTGCCAGCAGTTTAGAGGGGGGATCGAACACTGAAGCTTTCTTT.

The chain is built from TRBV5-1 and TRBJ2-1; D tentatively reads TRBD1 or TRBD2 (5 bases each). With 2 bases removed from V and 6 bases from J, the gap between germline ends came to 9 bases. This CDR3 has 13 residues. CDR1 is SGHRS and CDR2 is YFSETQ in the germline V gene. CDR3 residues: CASSFPGSNEQFF. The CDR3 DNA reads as TGCGCCAGCAGCTTCCCAGGGAGCAATGAGCAGTTCTTC.

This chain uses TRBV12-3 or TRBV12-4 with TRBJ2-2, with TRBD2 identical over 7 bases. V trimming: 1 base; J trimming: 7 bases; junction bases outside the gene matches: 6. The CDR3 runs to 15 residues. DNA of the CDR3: TGTGCCAGCAGTTTAGGGACTAGTTTTATCGGGGAGCTGTTTTTT. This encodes CASSLGTSFIGELFF.

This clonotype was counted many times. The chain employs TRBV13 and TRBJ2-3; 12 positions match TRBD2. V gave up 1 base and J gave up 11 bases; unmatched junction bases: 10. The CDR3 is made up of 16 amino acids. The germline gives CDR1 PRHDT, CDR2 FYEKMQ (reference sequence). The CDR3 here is CASSLVWTSGTPKQYF. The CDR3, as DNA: TGTGCCAGCAGCTTAGTATGGACTAGCGGGACCCCGAAGCAGTATTTT. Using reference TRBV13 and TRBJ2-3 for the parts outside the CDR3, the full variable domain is AAGVIQSPRHLIKEKRETATLKCYPIPRHDTVYWYQQGPGQDPQFLISFYEKMQSDKGSIPDRFSAQQFSDYHSELNMSSLELGDSALYFCASSLVWTSGTPKQYFGPGTRLTVL.

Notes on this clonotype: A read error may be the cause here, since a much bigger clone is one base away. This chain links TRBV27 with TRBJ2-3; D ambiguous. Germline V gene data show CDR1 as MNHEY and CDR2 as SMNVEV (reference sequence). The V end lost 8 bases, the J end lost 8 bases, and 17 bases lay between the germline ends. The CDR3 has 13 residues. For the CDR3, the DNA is TGTGCCAGCGCCGAAATAGCCGCAGGTACGCAGTATTTT. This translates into CASAEIAAGTQYF.

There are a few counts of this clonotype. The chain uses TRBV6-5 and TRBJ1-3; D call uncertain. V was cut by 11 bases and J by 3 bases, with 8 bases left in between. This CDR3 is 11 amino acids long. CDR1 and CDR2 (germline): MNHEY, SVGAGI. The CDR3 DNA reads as TGTGCCGCTTCGGTTGGAAACACCATATATTTT. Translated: CAASVGNTIYF.

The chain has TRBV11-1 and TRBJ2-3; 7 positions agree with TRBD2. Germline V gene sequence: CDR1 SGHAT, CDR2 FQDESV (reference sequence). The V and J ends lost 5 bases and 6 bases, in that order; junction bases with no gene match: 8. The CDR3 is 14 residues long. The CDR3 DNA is TGTGCCAGCAGCAGGGAGGGTGGGGCCGATACGCAGTATTTT. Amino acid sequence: CASSREGGADTQYF. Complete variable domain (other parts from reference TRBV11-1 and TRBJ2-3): EAEVAQSPRYKITEKSQAVAFWCDPISGHATLYWYRQILGQGPELLVQFQDESVVDDSQLPKDRFSAERLKGVDSTLKIQPAELGDSAMYLCASSREGGADTQYFGPGTRLTVL.

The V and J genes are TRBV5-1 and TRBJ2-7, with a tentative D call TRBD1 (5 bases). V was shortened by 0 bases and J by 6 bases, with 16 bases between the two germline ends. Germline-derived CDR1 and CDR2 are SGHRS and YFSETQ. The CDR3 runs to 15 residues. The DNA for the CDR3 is TGCGCCAGCAGCTTGGTTTCAGGGTCCTACTCCGAGCAGTACTTC. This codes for CASSLVSGSYSEQYF.

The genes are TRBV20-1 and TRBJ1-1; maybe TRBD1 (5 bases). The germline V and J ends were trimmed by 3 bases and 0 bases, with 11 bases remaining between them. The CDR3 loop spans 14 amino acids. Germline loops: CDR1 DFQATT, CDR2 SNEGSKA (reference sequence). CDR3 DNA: TGCAGTGCTAGTAAGGGGCCCATGAACACTGAAGCTTTCTTT. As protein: CSASKGPMNTEAFF.

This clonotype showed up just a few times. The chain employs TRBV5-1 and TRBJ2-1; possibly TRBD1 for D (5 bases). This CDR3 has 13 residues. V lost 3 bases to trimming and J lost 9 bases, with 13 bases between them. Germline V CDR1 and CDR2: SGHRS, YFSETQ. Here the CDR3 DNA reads TGCGCCAGCAGCTGGCAGTGGGGCTCTGAGCAGTTCTTC. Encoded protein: CASSWQWGSEQFF.

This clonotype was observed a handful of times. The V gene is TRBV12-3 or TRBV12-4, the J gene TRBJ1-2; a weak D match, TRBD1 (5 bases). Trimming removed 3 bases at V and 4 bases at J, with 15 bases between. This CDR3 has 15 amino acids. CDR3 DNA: TGTGCCAGCAGTTTGGGAGGTCAAAGGGGCTATGGCTACACCTTC. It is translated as CASSLGGQRGYGYTF.

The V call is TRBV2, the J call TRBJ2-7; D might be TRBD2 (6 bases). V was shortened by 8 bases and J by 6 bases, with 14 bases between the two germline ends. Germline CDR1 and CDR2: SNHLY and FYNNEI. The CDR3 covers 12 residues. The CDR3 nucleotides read TGTGCCAGCGGGGACGGGGGAAGCGAGCAGTACTTC. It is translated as CASGDGGSEQYF.

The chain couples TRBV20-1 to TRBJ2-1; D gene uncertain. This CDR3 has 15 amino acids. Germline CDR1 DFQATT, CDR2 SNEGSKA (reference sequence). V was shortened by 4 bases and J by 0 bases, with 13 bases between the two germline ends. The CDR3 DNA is TGCAGTGCTAAGAACCGAGTGAGCTCCTACAATGAGCAGTTCTTC. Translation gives CSAKNRVSSYNEQFF.

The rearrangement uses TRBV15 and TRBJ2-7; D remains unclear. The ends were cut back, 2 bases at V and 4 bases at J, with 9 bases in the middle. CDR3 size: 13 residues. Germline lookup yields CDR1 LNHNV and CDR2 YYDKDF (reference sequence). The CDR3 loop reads CATSRPGPYEQYF. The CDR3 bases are TGTGCCACCAGCAGACCCGGGCCTTACGAGCAGTACTTC.

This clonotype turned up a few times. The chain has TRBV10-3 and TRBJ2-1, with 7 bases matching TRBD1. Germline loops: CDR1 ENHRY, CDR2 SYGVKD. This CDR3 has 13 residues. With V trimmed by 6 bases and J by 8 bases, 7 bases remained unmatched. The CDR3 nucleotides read TGTGCCATCAGGGAGAACAGGGGTGATGAGCAGTTCTTC. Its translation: CAIRENRGDEQFF.